A single sample is the source of the 22 T cell receptor beta chains below, sequenced in a study of vaccination effects on CD4 cells after COVID-19. Their antigens remain unidentified. Generated by immunoSEQ multiplex PCR, the TCRdb table keeps only in-frame clones and is missing some. The profile covers 60,000 to 90,000 clones, with about 80% appearing a single time and 1.2% taken by the ten largest. CD4+ T cells specific for antigen were expanded with viral peptide pools by the ViraFEST assay before sequencing. Upon completion of around ten days in culture, CD4+ T cells were isolated. Participants were vaccinated with two doses of either the BNT162b2 or mRNA-1273 vaccine. This material consisted of CD4+ T cells from PBMCs cultured with HCoV-229E spike peptides, taken after COVID-19 vaccination. All receptors derive from a human donor who received a COVID-19 vaccine.

The rearrangement links TRBV2 to TRBJ2-5; D gene ambiguous. The CDR3 runs 11 residues. CDR1 and CDR2 from the germline V gene are SNHLY and FYNNEI. Trimming pared 4 bases from V and 5 bases from J, leaving 5 bases between. The CDR3 coding sequence is TGTGCCAGCAGTGCCCGTGAGACCCAGTACTTC. It is translated as CASSARETQYF.

The chain is built from TRBV6-5 and TRBJ1-1; TRBD1 might be the D (5 bases). The CDR3 extends over 13 amino acids. V lost 8 bases and J lost 4, with 14 bases in between. Germline CDR1 reads MNHEY; CDR2 reads SVGAGI. CDR3 loop: CASAGGGGTEAFF. DNA for the CDR3: TGTGCCAGCGCGGGGGGGGGAGGCACTGAAGCTTTCTTT.

CDR3 DNA sequence: TGCGCCAGCAGTGATGGGAGCCCCTACGAGCAGTACGTC. Its translation is CASSDGSPYEQYV. The chain joins TRBV10-2 to TRBJ2-7; D may be TRBD2 (5 bases). Trimming removed 3 bases from V and 2 bases from J, with 8 bases in between. The CDR3 has 13 amino acids. Germline CDR1 reads WSHSY; CDR2 reads SAAADI.

This clone came up a few times. V usage is TRBV2 and J usage is TRBJ1-5; tentatively, D is TRBD1 (5 bases). Germline CDR1 and CDR2: SNHLY and FYNNEI. Trimming stripped 6 bases from V and 1 base from J, with 19 bases between. The CDR3 consists of 17 residues. CDR3 protein: CASRGPFWAGSNQPQHF. The CDR3 nucleotides read TGTGCCAGCAGGGGTCCCTTTTGGGCAGGGAGCAATCAGCCCCAGCATTTT.

This chain connects TRBV6-4 to TRBJ1-6; 9 bases are a match to TRBD1. The CDR3 contains 15 residues. Trimming at V came to 5 bases and at J to 9 bases, leaving 8 bases not matched to a gene. The V gene's germline CDR1 is MRHNA and CDR2 SNTAGT. The CDR3 sequence is CASSPGTGSTSPLHF. CDR3 DNA: TGTGCCAGCAGTCCCGGGACAGGGTCGACTTCACCCCTCCACTTT.

V and J are TRBV29-1 and TRBJ1-2; TRBD1 matches 7 bases. The germline V gene encodes CDR1 SQVTM and CDR2 ANQGSEA. J was trimmed by 7 bases and V by 4 bases; bases with no gene match: 18. This CDR3 has 16 residues. CDR3 amino acids: CSVVLGGGMEDSGYTF. CDR3 coding DNA: TGCAGCGTTGTGTTGGGAGGGGGCATGGAGGATAGTGGCTACACCTTC.

The DNA of the CDR3 is TGTGCCACCAGTGACTGGTTCGAGGCCGGGGAGCTGTTTTTT. Translated: CATSDWFEAGELFF. The chain recombines TRBV24-1 with TRBJ2-2, with D uncertain. Trimming pared 4 bases from V and 6 bases from J, leaving 11 bases between. Germline CDR1 and CDR2: KGHDR and SFDVKD. The CDR3 runs to 14 residues.

V usage is TRBV5-1 and J usage is TRBJ1-2, with a tentative D call TRBD1 (5 bases). With 4 bases removed from V and 2 bases from J, the gap between germline ends came to 12 bases. The CDR3 covers 14 residues. Germline V lookup: CDR1 SGHRS, CDR2 YFSETQ. DNA of the CDR3: TGCGCCAGCAGCCCCGGGGGGGGAAACTATGGCTACACCTTC. Translated, it gives CASSPGGGNYGYTF.

V usage is TRBV6-6 and J usage is TRBJ2-3, with no clear D. From germline, CDR1 is MNHNY and CDR2 SVGAGI (reference sequence). Trimming shortened V by 6 bases and J by 2 bases, and 6 bases separated the two germline ends. The CDR3 is made up of 12 amino acids. CDR3 loop: CASRSSTDTQYF. The CDR3 DNA reads as TGTGCCAGCAGGAGTTCCACAGATACGCAGTATTTT.

The genes are TRBV7-2 and TRBJ2-7; a weak D match, TRBD2 (6 bases). Germline V CDR1 and CDR2: SGHTA, FQGNSA. V lost 3 bases and J lost 6, with 12 bases in between. The CDR3 contains 13 residues. The CDR3 DNA follows: TGTGCCAGCAGCTTCAGGGAGGCGGGCGAGCAGTACGTC. Translated, it gives CASSFREAGEQYV.

J is TRBJ2-7 and V is TRBV6-1; weak D call: TRBD2 (6 bases). V lost 2 bases, J lost 5 bases, and 13 bases lay in between. This CDR3 is built from 14 residues. The germline V gene encodes CDR1 MNHNS and CDR2 SASEGT. CDR3 residues: CASSEIGGKDEQYV. In DNA, the CDR3 is TGTGCCAGCAGTGAAATCGGGGGAAAGGACGAGCAGTACGTC.

The chain recombines TRBV30 with TRBJ2-2; D tentatively fits TRBD1 or TRBD2 (5 bases each). V was cut by 4 bases and J by 6 bases, with 15 bases left in between. CDR1 is GTSNPN, CDR2 SVGIG, per germline (reference sequence). The CDR3 is 14 amino acids. CDR3 nucleotides: TGTGCCTGGACCCTGGGGCGGGTCCCCGGGGAGCTGTTTTTT. This gives the protein CAWTLGRVPGELFF.

This clone is a singleton in its sample. The chain employs TRBV6-5 and TRBJ1-1, with D tentatively TRBD1 (5 bases). This CDR3 has 14 residues. V dropped 8 bases and J dropped 0 bases, with 13 bases sitting between them. Germline lookup yields CDR1 MNHEY and CDR2 SVGAGI. The chain's CDR3 is CASYRKGMNTEAFF. CDR3 DNA: TGTGCCAGCTACCGAAAGGGGATGAACACTGAAGCTTTCTTT.

This sequence joins TRBV5-1 and TRBJ1-2, with 9 bases fitting TRBD1. CDR1 is SGHRS and CDR2 is YFSETQ in the germline V gene. V shed 4 bases, J shed 5 bases, and the junction held 6 bases outside the gene matches. The CDR3 is 14 amino acids. The DNA of the CDR3 is TGCGCCAGCAGCGGCATACAGGGGGCTTATGGCTACACCTTC. It translates to CASSGIQGAYGYTF.

The J gene is TRBJ2-7, the V gene TRBV30; 9 bases line up with TRBD1. There are 13 residues in the CDR3. Germline V gene data show CDR1 as GTSNPN and CDR2 as SVGIG (reference sequence). J was trimmed by 4 bases and V by 5 bases; bases with no gene match: 6. As DNA, the CDR3 is TGTGCCTGGGGTCGGACAGGGGCTTACGAGCAGTACGTC. Residues: CAWGRTGAYEQYV.

This chain joins TRBV24-1 and TRBJ1-2; D is undetermined. The V gene lost 5 bases and the J gene lost 5 bases, with 14 bases spanning the gap. This CDR3 comprises 14 residues. Germline assignment: CDR1 KGHDR and CDR2 SFDVKD. CDR3 in amino acids: CATSASGNGYGYTF. The CDR3 DNA reads as TGTGCCACCAGTGCTTCTGGTAACGGGTATGGCTACACCTTC.

The rearrangement uses TRBV29-1 and TRBJ2-3, with D hard to call. CDR1 and CDR2 from the germline V gene are SQVTM and ANQGSEA. The CDR3 consists of 12 residues. V was cut by 2 bases and J by 3 bases, with 6 bases left in between. This CDR3 is CSVELGTDTQYF. The CDR3 nucleotides are TGCAGCGTTGAACTCGGGACAGATACGCAGTATTTT.

The chain links TRBV14 to TRBJ2-1; 15 nucleotides match TRBD2. CDR3 length: 19 residues. The V gene's germline CDR1 is SGHDN and CDR2 FVKESK. Trimming at V came to 0 bases and at J to 6 bases, leaving 9 bases not matched to a gene. CDR3 DNA sequence: TGTGCCAGCAGCCAAGATCCCGGGACTAGCGGGGGGCGTTTCAATGAGCAGTTCTTC. Its translation: CASSQDPGTSGGRFNEQFF.

The V and J genes are TRBV5-1 and TRBJ1-6; D gene ambiguous. V shed 1 base and J shed 4 bases, with 15 bases lying between them. The CDR3 consists of 17 residues. Germline CDR1 reads SGHRS; CDR2 reads YFSETQ. CDR3 residues: CASSLSSAVGYNSPLHF. The CDR3 nucleotides are TGCGCCAGCAGCTTGTCTTCGGCCGTGGGGTATAATTCACCCCTCCACTTT. Combining the CDR3 with reference TRBV5-1 and TRBJ1-6 gives the whole variable domain KAGVTQTPRYLIKTRGQQVTLSCSPISGHRSVSWYQQTPGQGLQFLFEYFSETQRNKGNFPGRFSGRQFSNSRSEMNVSTLELGDSALYLCASSLSSAVGYNSPLHFGNGTRLTVT.

V usage is TRBV5-6 and J usage is TRBJ1-2, with no clear D. The germline V gene has CDR1 SGHDT and CDR2 YYEEEE. V lost 4 bases and J 8 bases, leaving 12 bases between the germline ends. This CDR3 has 12 amino acids. CDR3 in amino acids: CASSRTSTGYTF. In DNA form, the CDR3 reads TGTGCCAGCAGCCGCACCAGCACGGGCTACACCTTC.

The chain recombines TRBV19 with TRBJ2-3; D gene uncertain. V lost 6 bases and J lost 2, with 9 bases in between. Germline V gene lookup returns CDR1 LNHDA and CDR2 SQIVND (reference sequence). The CDR3 is made up of 13 amino acids. The CDR3 region has the DNA TGTGCCAGTAGACCGCGACTCACAGATACGCAGTATTTT. It translates to CASRPRLTDTQYF.

This chain uses TRBV10-2 with TRBJ1-5; D may be TRBD1 (5 bases). The CDR3 length is 15 residues. V was clipped by 3 bases and J by 4 bases, with 13 bases between them. Germline V gene lookup returns CDR1 WSHSY and CDR2 SAAADI. This chain's CDR3 is CASSDGRVGNQPQHF. The CDR3 bases are TGCGCCAGCAGTGACGGCAGGGTTGGGAATCAGCCCCAGCATTTT.